Detailed here is one T cell receptor beta chain. It has no known antigen specificity. Within one base of it there is no much larger clone, and no base qualities were kept. V lost 5 bases and J lost 8 bases; the stretch between them is 18 bases long. According to the germline V gene (reference sequence), CDR1 reads SEHNR and CDR2 reads FQNEAQ. Inclusive of the bounding cysteine and phenylalanine, the CDR3 is 14 residues long. The sequence is cut down to CDR3 DNA, 42 bases in frame from base 1. The donors were healthy, HIV-negative adults who had no recently reported acute infections or vaccinations. Only Caucasian adults living in Nashville, Tennessee, USA were represented among the donors. Magnetic negative selection was used to enrich CD4+ T cells, after which naive cells were positively selected on CD45RA and the negative fraction became the memory subset. After blood collection by leukapheresis, PBMCs were isolated using Ficoll-Histopaque density gradient centrifugation and then cryopreserved in the vapor phase of liquid nitrogen. Analytical flow cytometry was used to check the purity and quantity of each magnetically sorted T cell population. Genomic DNA was isolated from each sorted fraction and quantified by UV absorbance on a Nanodrop 2000c.

Using the deep immunoSEQ assay, TCR CDR3 regions were amplified from genomic DNA by multiplex PCR. Extracted genomic DNA from each cell subset was spread evenly across all wells of several immunoSEQ 96-well plates, with each plate serving as a replicate. Each replicate PCR for sorted subsets received about 0.2 ug genomic DNA, equal to roughly 33,000 T cell genomes. The purified libraries were quantified using a Qubit 3.0 fluorometer, sized with a Bioanalyzer 2100, and then quantified again using the KAPA Library Quantification kit. Each immunoSEQ 96-well plate was sequenced on its own single-read 150-cycle Illumina NextSeq 550 flow cell. In the original analysis: Because only junctional sequences without quality scores were contained in the immunoSEQ output, filtering matching that applied to full-length reads could not be performed. To assign V/J genes and CDR3, sequences were annotated against IMGT germline references using PyIR, a Python wrapper for IgBLAST v1.9. Any read was removed if the V/J assignment was weak (E-value above 1e-6), the CDR3 was missing, or the read contained stop codons, out-of-frame junctions, or ambiguous translated residues. V3J clonotypes were defined as sequences sharing an identical inferred V gene, J gene, and CDR3 amino acid sequence. To compute the percentage overlap between repertoires, the number of shared unique clonotypes was divided by the size of the smaller repertoire. Repertoire richness was assessed with RTK rarefaction, the Chao1 estimator, and Recon v2.1 estimates of unobserved clonotypes. OLGA was used to compute generation probabilities for all TCRbeta clonotypes that the gDNA method yielded from a few donors. Entries here come from immuneACCESS through TCRdb and include only in-frame sequences with V and J called. Some clones fail to appear in such tables; in the studies checked, an unresolved V gene covers under half of the shortfall, and the cause of the remainder is unknown. The D gene and trimming were derived from the DNA, and the V and J assignments and clone size from that table. The sample includes a few million clones, with more than 80% observed a single time. 0.35% to 0.5% of the sample is in the top ten clones.

These data are taken from a study of shared clonotypes between healthy human individuals (dated by TCRdb to the early 2020s). With respect to the entire study: The cohort comprised a couple of women and a few men aged 18 to 49 years. Per donor, leukapheresis produced somewhere between about 0.9 and 9.5 billion PBMCs. Libraries were prepared and TCR repertoires were sequenced by different laboratories using diverse techniques, in order to increase sequencing depth and limit assay-specific biases. For each donor, three plates each were used for CD4 naive and CD4 memory, two plates were used for CD8 naive, and one plate was used for CD8 memory. Blood TCR repertoires of five healthy adults were deeply sequenced to estimate repertoire size and the extent of clonotype sharing between individuals. Study-wide findings and limitations: Only blood was sampled, and tissue TCR repertoires likely differ from those in blood. Because the study included only a small number of donors, the genetic and exposure-history diversity represented was limited. Based on pairwise subsampling, the degree of clonotype sharing among donors was expected to be affected by sequencing depth. Rarefaction of sorted-subset datasets indicated incomplete sequencing despite the large sequencing depth. Clonotypes shared by all four sorted-subset donors showed higher generation probabilities than non-shared clonotypes. Naive subsets generally had larger estimated clonotype richness than memory subsets did. When several donors were compared, the shared fraction of clonotypes was approximately 5% for naive CD4, over 3% for naive CD8, 2% to 2.5% for memory CD4, and under 0.5% for memory CD8.

Sequencing was performed on naive CD4+ T cells from PBMCs. The meaning of the sample's cell subset or site label: CD45RA+ positively selected. The sequence links TRBV7-9 to TRBJ1-2, and possibly TRBD1, on 5 matching bases. The receptor was derived from a man aged 18-30 years in good health. Some clones in this sample may be carry-over from other donors' samples. This receptor carries the CDR3 CASSAGTLVRGYTF. The DNA sequence is as follows: TGTGCCAGCAGCGCCGGGACCCTCGTGAGGGGCTACACCTTC.